This T cell receptor (beta chain) was retrieved from a study of blood T cells in healthy people across ages. Study context: Template switching picked up about one barcoded beta molecule for each two T cells. Points from the study as a whole: Long-lived donors carried more naive CD4+ cells and greater diversity than aged donors.

Primed by a sample-barcoded 5' primer and a J-beta primer mix, a second PCR proceeded for 7 to 11 cycles. A 12-random-nucleotide template-switch adaptor tagged each cDNA molecule. In TCRdb, the 5' RACE reads were re-called with MiXCR into one record per CDR3 protein. The sample lists almost 300,000 distinct CDR3 sequences, around 27% seen once, with approximately 29% in the top ten. On this clonotype: The antigen remains unidentified.

The CDR3 length is 13 residues. The germline V gene encodes CDR1 LGHNA and CDR2 YSLEER. Trimming left V 2 bases short and J 7 bases short, with 11 bases between. The origin of this receptor is a woman aged 65 to 85 in good health. The material sequenced was blood. V is TRBV4-3 and J is TRBJ1-2, with D possibly TRBD1 on 6 matching bases. The CDR3 DNA reads as TGCGCCAGCAGCCAAACAGGGCTGGTTGGCTACACCTTC. Its translation: CASSQTGLVGYTF.